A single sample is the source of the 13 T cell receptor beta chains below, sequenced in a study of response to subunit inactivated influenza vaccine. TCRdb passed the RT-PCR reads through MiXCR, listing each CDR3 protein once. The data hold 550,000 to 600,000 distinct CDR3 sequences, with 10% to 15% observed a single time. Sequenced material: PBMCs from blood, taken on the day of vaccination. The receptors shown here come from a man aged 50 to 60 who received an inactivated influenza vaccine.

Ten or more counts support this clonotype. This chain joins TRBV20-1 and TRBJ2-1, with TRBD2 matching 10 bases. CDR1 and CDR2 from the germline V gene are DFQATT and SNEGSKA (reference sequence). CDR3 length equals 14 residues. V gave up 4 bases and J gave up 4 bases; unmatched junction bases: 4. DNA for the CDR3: TGCAGTGCTACCCAGCGGGAGGGATACAATGAGCAGTTCTTC. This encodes CSATQREGYNEQFF.

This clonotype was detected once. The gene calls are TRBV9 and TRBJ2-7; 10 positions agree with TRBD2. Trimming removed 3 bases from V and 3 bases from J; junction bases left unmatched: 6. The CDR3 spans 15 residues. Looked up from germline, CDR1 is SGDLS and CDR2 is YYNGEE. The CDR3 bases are TGTGCCAGCAGCGCCGGAGCGGGGGGGGTCTACGAGCAGTACTTC. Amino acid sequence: CASSAGAGGVYEQYF.

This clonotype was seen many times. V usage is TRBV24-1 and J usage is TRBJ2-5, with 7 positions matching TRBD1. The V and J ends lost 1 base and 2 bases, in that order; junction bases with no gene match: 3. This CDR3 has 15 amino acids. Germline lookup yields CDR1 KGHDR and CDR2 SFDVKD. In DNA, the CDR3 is TGTGCCACCAGTGATTTCCGGACAGGTCAAGAGACCCAGTACTTC. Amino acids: CATSDFRTGQETQYF.

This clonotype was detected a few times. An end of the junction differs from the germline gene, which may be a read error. CDR3 in DNA: TGCAGTGCTAGATGGTCAGTCTCCGACGAGCAGTACTTC. Amino acid sequence: CSARWSVSDEQYF. The rearrangement links TRBV20-1 to TRBJ2-7; D unresolved. The CDR3 is made up of 13 amino acids. CDR1 is DFQATT, CDR2 SNEGSKA, per germline (reference sequence).

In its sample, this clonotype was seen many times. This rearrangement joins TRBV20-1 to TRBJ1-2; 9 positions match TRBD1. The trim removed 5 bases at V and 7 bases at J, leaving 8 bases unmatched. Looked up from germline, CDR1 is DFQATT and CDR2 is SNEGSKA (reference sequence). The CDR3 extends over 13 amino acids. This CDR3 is CSAAQQGAGGYTF. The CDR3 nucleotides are TGCAGTGCTGCTCAACAGGGGGCAGGTGGCTACACCTTC.

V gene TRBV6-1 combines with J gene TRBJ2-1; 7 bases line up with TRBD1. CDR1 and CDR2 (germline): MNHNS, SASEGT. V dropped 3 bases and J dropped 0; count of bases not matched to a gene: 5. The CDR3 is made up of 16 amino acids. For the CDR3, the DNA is TGTGCCAGCAGTGACGCGACAGGGTACTCCTACAATGAGCAGTTCTTC. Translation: CASSDATGYSYNEQFF.

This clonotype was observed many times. The CDR3 DNA reads as TGTGCCAGCAGACGACTAGCGGGAGGTGAGACAGATACGCAGTATTTT. Amino acid sequence: CASRRLAGGETDTQYF. The genes are TRBV3-1 and TRBJ2-3; 13 bases line up with TRBD2. Germline values: CDR1 LGHDT, CDR2 YNNKEL (reference sequence). CDR3 length equals 16 residues. V was pared by 6 bases and J by 3 bases, with 6 bases of the junction left unmatched.

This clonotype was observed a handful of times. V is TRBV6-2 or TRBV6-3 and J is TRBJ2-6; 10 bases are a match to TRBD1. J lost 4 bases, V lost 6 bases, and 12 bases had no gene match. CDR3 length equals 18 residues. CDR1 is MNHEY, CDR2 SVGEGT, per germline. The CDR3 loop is CASSTIYGTGVGANVLTF. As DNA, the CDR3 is TGTGCCAGCAGCACAATTTACGGGACAGGGGTAGGGGCCAACGTCCTGACTTTC.

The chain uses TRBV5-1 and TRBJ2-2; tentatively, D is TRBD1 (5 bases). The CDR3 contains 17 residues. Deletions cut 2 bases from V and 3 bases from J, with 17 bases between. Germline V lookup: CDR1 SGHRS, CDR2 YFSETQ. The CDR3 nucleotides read TGCGCCAGCAGCTTCGACATAGGTGGGGCTTACACCGGGGAGCTGTTTTTT. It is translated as CASSFDIGGAYTGELFF.

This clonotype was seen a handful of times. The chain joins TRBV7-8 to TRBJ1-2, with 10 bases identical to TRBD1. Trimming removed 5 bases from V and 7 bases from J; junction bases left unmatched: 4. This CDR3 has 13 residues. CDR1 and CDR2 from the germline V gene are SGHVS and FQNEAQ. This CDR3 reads CASSTTGGSGYTF. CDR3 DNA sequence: TGTGCCAGCAGCACGACAGGGGGCAGTGGCTACACCTTC.

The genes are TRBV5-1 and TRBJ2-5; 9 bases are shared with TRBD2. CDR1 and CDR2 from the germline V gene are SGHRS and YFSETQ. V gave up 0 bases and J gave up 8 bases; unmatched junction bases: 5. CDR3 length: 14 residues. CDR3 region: CASSLEGLAGTQYF. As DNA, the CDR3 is TGCGCCAGCAGCTTGGAGGGACTAGCTGGTACCCAGTACTTC.

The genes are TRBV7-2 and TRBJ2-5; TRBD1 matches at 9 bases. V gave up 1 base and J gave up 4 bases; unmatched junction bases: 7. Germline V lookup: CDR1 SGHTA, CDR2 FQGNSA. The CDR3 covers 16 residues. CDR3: CASSLGLLQGAETQYF. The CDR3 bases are TGTGCCAGCAGCTTAGGGCTTTTACAGGGGGCAGAGACCCAGTACTTC.

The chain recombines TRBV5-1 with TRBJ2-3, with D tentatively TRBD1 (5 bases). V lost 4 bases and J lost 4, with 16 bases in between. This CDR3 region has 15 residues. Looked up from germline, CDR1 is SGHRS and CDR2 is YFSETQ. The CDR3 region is CASSTNRPGADTQYF. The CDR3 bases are TGCGCCAGCAGCACAAACAGGCCGGGCGCAGATACGCAGTATTTT.